The clone carrying this TCR beta chain came up many times. Its target is unknown. The germline V gene has CDR1 DFQATT and CDR2 SNEGSKA (reference sequence). This CDR3 has 14 amino acids. V lost 2 bases, J lost 1 base, and 10 bases lay in between. The sample is drawn from a study of T-cell reconstitution after alpha-beta-depleted transplantation in children. Preparation of the TCRbeta library involved a method that used unique molecular identifiers. TCRdb re-called the PCR reads through MiXCR, storing one row per CDR3 protein. The table includes about 510,000 distinct CDR3 sequences, roughly an eighth detected once. General study findings and limits: The origin of high day-60 TCRbeta diversity in some patients lay in surviving recipient T cells and thymic progenitors. Several hundred expanded graft clones reportedly were the source of alpha-beta T cells about two months after transplant. T-cell numbers and diversity one year post-transplant derived largely from freshly generated T cells.

The chain employs TRBV20-1 and TRBJ2-3; D not certain. The receptor was isolated from a female patient between 2 and 15 years old who had a stem cell transplant for aplastic anemia, so the T cells may come from the graft donor. The source was PBMCs, mostly from graft donor cells, collected 180 days after TCRalphabeta/CD19-depleted stem cell transplant. The CDR3 sequence: CSARHSPRTDTQYF. The CDR3 DNA reads as TGCAGTGCTAGACACTCGCCTCGCACAGATACGCAGTATTTT.